This TCR beta chain is drawn from a study of beta chain features in type 1 diabetes. This clone occurred a few times. Antigen unknown. V shed 8 bases, J shed 7 bases, and the junction held 12 bases outside the gene matches. Germline values: CDR1 ENHRY, CDR2 SYGVKD. This CDR3 comprises 15 residues. Study-wide results and caveats: Comparison showed that naive, central memory and Treg TCRB repertoires appeared more similar among patients than among healthy donors. Any HLA-type effect on TCRB rearrangement remained unresolved here. More deletions and fewer insertions at VDJ junctions were seen in type 1 diabetes patients. TCRB CDR3s from Type 1 diabetes patients were moderately but significantly shorter in all four CD4+ subsets.

Since all of the isolated RNA was reverse transcribed, expressed TCRB transcripts were what got sequenced. Method: immunoSEQ multiplex PCR; TCRdb's copy keeps in-frame clones and lacks some. The data contain roughly 300,000 clones, approximately 14% of them seen just once; the ten biggest clones take up about 0.017%. Per donor, one heparinised blood draw averaged roughly 120 mL. The sample comprised naive CD4+ T cells from blood. The receptor's source is a man aged 25-45 years with type 1 diabetes. The J gene is TRBJ2-7, the V gene TRBV10-3; 12 bases agree with TRBD2. The CDR3 DNA reads as TGTGCCATCGGGGGGTCGACTAGCGGGAGAGGAGAGCAGTACTTC. This codes for CAIGGSTSGRGEQYF.